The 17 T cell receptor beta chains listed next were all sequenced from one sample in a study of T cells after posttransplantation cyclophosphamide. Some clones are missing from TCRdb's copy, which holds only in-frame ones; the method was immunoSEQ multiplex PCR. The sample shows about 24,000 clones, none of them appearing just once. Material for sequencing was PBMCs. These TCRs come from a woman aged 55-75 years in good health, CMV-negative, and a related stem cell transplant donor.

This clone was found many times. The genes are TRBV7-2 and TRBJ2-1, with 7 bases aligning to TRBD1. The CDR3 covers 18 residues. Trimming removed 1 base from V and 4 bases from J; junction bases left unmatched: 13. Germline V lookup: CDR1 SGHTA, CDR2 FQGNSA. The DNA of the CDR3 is TGTGCCAGCAGCTTAGTCGGGGCGAAAAGGGGGCTGTACAATGAGCAGTTCTTC. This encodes CASSLVGAKRGLYNEQFF. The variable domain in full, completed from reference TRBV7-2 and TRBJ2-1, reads GAGVSQSPSNKVTEKGKDVELRCDPISGHTALYWYRQSLGQGLEFLIYFQGNSAPDKSGLPSDRFSAERTGGSVSTLTIQRTQQEDSAVYLCASSLVGAKRGLYNEQFFGPGTRLTVL.

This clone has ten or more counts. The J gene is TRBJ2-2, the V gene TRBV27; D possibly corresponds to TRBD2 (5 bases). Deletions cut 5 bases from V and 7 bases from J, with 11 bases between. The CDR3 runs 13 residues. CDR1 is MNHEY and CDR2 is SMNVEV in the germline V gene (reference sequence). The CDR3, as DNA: TGTGCCAGCAGTCATGGTCGGGGCGGGGAGCTGTTTTTT. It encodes CASSHGRGGELFF.

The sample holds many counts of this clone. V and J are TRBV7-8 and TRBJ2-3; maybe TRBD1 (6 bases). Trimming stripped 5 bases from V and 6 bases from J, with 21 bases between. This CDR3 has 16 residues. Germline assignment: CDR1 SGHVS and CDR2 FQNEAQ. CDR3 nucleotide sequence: TGTGCCAGCAGCCCGACGTGGGGGCAGGGGTGGGATACGCAGTATTTT. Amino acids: CASSPTWGQGWDTQYF.

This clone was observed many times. Written as DNA, the CDR3 is TGTGCCAGCAGCGCCTCCGGGGTCACAGATACGCAGTATTTT. The encoded protein is CASSASGVTDTQYF. This chain joins TRBV7-9 and TRBJ2-3, with a tentative D call TRBD2 (5 bases). Trimming took off 5 bases at V and 2 bases at J, with 11 bases between the two ends. The CDR3 is 14 amino acids. Germline V gene lookup returns CDR1 SEHNR and CDR2 FQNEAQ (reference sequence).

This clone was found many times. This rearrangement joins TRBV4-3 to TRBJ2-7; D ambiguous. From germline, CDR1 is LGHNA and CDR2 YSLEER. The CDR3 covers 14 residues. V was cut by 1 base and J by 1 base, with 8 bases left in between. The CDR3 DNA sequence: TGCGCCAGCAGCCAAGCTCTCCGGTCCTACGAGCAGTACTTC. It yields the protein CASSQALRSYEQYF.

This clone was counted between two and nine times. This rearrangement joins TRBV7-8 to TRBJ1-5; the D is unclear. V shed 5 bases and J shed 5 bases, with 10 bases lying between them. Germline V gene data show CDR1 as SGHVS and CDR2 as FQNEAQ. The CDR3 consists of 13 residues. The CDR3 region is CASSRGGDQPQHF. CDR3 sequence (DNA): TGTGCCAGCAGCCGGGGAGGAGATCAGCCCCAGCATTTT.

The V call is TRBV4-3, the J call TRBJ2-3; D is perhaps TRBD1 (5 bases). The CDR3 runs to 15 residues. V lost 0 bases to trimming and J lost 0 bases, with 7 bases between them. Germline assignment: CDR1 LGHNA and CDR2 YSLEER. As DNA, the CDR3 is TGCGCCAGCAGCCAAGAAGGGGTTAGCACAGATACGCAGTATTTT. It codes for CASSQEGVSTDTQYF.

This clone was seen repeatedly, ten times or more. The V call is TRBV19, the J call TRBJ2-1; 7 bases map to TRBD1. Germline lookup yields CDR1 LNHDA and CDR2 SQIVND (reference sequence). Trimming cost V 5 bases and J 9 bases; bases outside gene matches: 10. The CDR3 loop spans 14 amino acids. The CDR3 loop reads CASSPQGWTSEQFF. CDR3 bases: TGTGCCAGTAGTCCACAGGGGTGGACGAGTGAGCAGTTCTTC.

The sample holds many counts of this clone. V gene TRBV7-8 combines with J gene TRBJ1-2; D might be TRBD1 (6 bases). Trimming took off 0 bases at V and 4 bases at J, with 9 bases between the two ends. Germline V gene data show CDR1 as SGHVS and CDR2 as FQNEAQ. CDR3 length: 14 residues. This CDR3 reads CASSLAGQSYGYTF. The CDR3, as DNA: TGTGCCAGCAGCTTAGCTGGACAGAGCTATGGCTACACCTTC.

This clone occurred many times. The CDR3 sequence: CASSFPGNNEQFF. Written as DNA, the CDR3 is TGTGCCAGCAGCTTTCCCGGGAACAATGAGCAGTTCTTC. The chain links TRBV5-6 to TRBJ2-1, with D perhaps matching TRBD2 (5 bases). CDR1 SGHDT and CDR2 YYEEEE come from the germline V gene. There are 13 residues in the CDR3. The germline V and J ends were trimmed by 2 bases and 5 bases, with 8 bases remaining between them.

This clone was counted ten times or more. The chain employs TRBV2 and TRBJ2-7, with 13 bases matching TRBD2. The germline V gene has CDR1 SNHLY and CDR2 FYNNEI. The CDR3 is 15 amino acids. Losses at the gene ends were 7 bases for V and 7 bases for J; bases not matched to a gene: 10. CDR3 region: CASKTGLAGAREQYF. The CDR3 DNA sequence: TGTGCCAGCAAAACCGGACTAGCGGGAGCTCGGGAGCAGTACTTC.

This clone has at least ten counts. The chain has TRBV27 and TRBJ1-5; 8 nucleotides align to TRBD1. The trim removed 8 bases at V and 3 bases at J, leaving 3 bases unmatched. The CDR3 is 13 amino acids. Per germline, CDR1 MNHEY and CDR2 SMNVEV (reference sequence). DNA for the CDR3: TGTGCCAGCGGGACAGGCTACAATCAGCCCCAGCATTTT. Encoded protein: CASGTGYNQPQHF.

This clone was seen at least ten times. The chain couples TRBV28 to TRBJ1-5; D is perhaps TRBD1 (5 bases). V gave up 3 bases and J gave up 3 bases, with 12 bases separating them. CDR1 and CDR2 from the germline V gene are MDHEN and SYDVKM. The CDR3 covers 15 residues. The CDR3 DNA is TGTGCCAGCAGTTTCGCGGGACGACTCAATCAGCCCCAGCATTTT. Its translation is CASSFAGRLNQPQHF.

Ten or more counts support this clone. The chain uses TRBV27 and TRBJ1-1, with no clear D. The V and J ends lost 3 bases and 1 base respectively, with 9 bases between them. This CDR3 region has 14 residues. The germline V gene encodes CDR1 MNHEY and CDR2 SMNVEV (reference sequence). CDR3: CASSLYSPNTEAFF. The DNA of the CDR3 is TGTGCCAGCAGTTTGTACAGCCCGAACACTGAAGCTTTCTTT.

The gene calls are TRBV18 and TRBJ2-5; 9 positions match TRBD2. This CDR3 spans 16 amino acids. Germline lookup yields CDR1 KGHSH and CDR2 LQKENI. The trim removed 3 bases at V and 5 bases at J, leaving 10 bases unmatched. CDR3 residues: CASSPSREGLGETQYF. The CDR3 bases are TGTGCCAGCTCACCGTCGCGGGAGGGCCTAGGGGAGACCCAGTACTTC.

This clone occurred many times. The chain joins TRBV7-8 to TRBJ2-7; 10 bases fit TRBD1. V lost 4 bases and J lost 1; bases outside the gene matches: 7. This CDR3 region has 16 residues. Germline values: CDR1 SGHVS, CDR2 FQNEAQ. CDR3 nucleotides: TGTGCCAGCAGCTCTAGGAGGGACAGGGGATCCTACGAGCAGTACTTC. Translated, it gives CASSSRRDRGSYEQYF.

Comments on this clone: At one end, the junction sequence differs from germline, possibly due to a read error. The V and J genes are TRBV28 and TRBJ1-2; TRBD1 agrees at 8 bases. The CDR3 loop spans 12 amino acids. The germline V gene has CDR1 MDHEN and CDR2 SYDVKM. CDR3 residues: CATQGQVYDYTF. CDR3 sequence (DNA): TGTGCCACCCAGGGACAGGTGTATGACTACACCTTC.